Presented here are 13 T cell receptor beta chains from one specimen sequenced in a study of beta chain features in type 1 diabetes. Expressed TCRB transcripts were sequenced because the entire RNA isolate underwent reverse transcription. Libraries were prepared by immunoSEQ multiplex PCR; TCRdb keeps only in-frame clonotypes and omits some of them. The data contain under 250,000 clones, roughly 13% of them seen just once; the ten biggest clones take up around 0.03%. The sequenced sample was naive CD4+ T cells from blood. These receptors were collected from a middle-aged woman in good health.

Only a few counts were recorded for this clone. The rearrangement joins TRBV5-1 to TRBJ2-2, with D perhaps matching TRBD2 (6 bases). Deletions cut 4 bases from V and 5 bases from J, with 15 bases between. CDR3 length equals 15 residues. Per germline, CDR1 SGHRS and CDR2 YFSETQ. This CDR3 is CASSGEAGRTGELFF. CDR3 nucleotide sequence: TGCGCCAGCAGCGGGGAGGCGGGGCGAACCGGGGAGCTGTTTTTT.

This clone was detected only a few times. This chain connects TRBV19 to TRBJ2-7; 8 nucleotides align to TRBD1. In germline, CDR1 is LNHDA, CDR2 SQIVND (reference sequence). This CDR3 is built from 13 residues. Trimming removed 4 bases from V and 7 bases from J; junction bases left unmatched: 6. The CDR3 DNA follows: TGTGCCAGTAGTAAGACAGGGGTCGGGGAGCAGTACTTC. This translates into CASSKTGVGEQYF.

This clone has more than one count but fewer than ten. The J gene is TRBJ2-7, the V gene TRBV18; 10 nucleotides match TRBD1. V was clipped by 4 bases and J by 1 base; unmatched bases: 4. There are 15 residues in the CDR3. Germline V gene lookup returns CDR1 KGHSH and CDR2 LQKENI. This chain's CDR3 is CASSRGGQGSYEQYF. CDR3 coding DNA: TGTGCCAGCTCACGAGGGGGACAGGGGTCCTACGAGCAGTACTTC. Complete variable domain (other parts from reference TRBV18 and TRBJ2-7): NAGVMQNPRHLVRRRGQEARLRCSPMKGHSHVYWYRQLPEEGLKFMVYLQKENIIDESGMPKERFSAEFPKEGPSILRIQQVVRGDSAAYFCASSRGGQGSYEQYFGPGTRLTVT.

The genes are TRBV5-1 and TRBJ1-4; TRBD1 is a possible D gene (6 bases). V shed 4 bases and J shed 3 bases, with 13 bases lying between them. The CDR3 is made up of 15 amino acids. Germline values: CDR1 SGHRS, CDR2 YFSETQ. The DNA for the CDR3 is TGCGCCAGCAGCCTCCGACGGACAGCTAATGAAAAACTGTTTTTT. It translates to CASSLRRTANEKLFF.

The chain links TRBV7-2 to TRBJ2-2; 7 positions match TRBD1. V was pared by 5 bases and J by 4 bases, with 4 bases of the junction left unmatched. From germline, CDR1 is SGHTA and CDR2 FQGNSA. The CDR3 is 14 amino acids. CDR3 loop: CASSPTGVTGELFF. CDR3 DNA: TGTGCCAGCAGCCCAACAGGGGTCACCGGGGAGCTGTTTTTT.

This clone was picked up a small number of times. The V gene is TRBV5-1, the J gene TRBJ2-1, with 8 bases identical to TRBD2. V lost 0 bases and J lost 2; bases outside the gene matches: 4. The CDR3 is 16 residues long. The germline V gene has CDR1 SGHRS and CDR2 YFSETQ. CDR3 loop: CASSLVERGPYNEQFF. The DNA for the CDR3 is TGCGCCAGCAGCTTGGTGGAGCGGGGGCCCTACAATGAGCAGTTCTTC. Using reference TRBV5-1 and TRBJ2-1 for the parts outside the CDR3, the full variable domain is KAGVTQTPRYLIKTRGQQVTLSCSPISGHRSVSWYQQTPGQGLQFLFEYFSETQRNKGNFPGRFSGRQFSNSRSEMNVSTLELGDSALYLCASSLVERGPYNEQFFGPGTRLTVL.

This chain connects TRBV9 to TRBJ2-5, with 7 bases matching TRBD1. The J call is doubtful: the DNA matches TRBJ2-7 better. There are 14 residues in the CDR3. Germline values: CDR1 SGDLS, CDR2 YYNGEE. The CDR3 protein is CASSVAAGGYEQYF. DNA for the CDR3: TGTGCCAGCAGCGTCGCGGCAGGGGGCTACGAGCAGTACTTC.

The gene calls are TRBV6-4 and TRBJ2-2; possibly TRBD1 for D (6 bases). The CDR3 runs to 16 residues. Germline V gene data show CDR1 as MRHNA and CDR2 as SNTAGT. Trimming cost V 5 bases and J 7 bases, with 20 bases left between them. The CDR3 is CASSQHTGSLSGELFF. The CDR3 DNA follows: TGTGCCAGCAGTCAACATACAGGGTCCCTGAGCGGGGAGCTGTTTTTT.

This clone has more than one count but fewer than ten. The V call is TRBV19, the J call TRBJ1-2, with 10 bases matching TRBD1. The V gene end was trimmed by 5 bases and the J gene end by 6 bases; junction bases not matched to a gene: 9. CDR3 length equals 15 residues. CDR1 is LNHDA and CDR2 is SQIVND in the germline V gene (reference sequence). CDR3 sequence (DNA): TGTGCCAGTAGTCCGCGACAGGGGGCGTTGAATGGCTACACCTTC. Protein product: CASSPRQGALNGYTF. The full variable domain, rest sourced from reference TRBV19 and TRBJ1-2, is DGGITQSPKYLFRKEGQNVTLSCEQNLNHDAMYWYRQDPGQGLRLIYYSQIVNDFQKGDIAEGYSVSREKKESFPLTVTSAQKNPTAFYLCASSPRQGALNGYTFGSGTRLTVV.

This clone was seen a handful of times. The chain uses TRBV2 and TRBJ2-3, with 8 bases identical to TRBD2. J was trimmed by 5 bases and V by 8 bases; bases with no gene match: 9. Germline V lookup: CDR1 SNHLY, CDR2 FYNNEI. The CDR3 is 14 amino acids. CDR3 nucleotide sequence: TGTGCCAGCCTTTTTCAGCGGGGGATAGATACGCAGTATTTT. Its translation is CASLFQRGIDTQYF.

In nucleotides, the CDR3 is TGTGCCAGTGACAGGGATCGGGGCTATGGCTACACCTTC. Its translation: CASDRDRGYGYTF. J is TRBJ1-2 and V is TRBV19, with 7 bases identical to TRBD1. Germline values: CDR1 LNHDA, CDR2 SQIVND (reference sequence). The CDR3 totals 13 residues. V lost 8 bases to trimming and J lost 4 bases; unmatched junction nucleotides: 7.

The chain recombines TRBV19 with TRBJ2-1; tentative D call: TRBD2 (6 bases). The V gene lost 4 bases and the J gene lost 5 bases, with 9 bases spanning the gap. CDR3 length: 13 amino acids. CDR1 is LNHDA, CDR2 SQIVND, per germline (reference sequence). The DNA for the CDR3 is TGTGCCAGTAGTAGCCAGCGGGACAATGAGCAGTTCTTC. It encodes CASSSQRDNEQFF.

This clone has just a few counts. The CDR3 protein is CASSLSLLLRGIYGYTF. The CDR3 nucleotides are TGTGCCAGCAGTTTATCCCTACTCCTCCGAGGGATCTATGGCTACACCTTC. The V call is TRBV27, the J call TRBJ1-2; D is undetermined. V was trimmed by 0 bases and J by 4 bases, leaving 18 bases between them. Germline-derived CDR1 and CDR2 are MNHEY and SMNVEV (reference sequence). This CDR3 region has 17 residues.